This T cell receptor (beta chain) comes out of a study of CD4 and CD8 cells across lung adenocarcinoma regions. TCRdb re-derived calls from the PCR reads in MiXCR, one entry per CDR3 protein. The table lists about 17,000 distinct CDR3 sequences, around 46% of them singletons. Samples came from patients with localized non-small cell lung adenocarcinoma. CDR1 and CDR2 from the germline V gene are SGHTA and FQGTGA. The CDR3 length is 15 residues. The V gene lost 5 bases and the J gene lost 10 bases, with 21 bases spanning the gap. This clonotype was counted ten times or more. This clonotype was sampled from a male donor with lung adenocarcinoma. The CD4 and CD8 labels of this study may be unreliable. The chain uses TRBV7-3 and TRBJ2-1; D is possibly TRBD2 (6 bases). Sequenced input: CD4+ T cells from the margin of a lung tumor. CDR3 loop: CASSPSSSRRAEQFF. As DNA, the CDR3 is TGTGCCAGCAGCCCATCTAGCTCCCGGAGGGCCGAGCAGTTCTTC.